The 24 T cell receptor beta chains presented below share a single source sample, sequenced in a study of PD-1 blockade in mismatch repair-deficient tumors. Measured with immunoSEQ multiplex PCR; TCRdb has only the in-frame clones, and not every one. This sample yields roughly 49,000 clones, of which under 85% are seen a single time; more than 3% belongs to the top ten. The starting material was PBMCs, obtained before pembrolizumab treatment. The receptors stem from an adult with mismatch repair-deficient cancer.

This CDR3 reads CASSLTQGAGGPGEQFF. CDR3 coding DNA: TGCGCCAGCAGCTTGACACAGGGAGCGGGAGGGCCAGGTGAGCAGTTCTTC. This sequence joins TRBV5-1 and TRBJ2-1, with 10 bases matching TRBD2. Germline V CDR1 and CDR2: SGHRS, YFSETQ. The CDR3 loop spans 17 amino acids. Trimming at V came to 1 base and at J to 9 bases, leaving 13 bases not matched to a gene.

CDR3 in DNA: TGCGCCAGCAGCCCACATGGGGGCGGATACGAGCAGTACTTC. This codes for CASSPHGGGYEQYF. The chain combines TRBV4-1 with TRBJ2-7; D may be TRBD1 (6 bases). Germline CDR1 reads MGHRA; CDR2 reads YSYEKL. The CDR3 covers 14 residues. Trimming left V 4 bases short and J 4 bases short, with 14 bases between.

Relative to its sample, this clone is medium-sized. The V and J genes are TRBV7-8 and TRBJ2-1; 7 nucleotides match TRBD2. J was trimmed by 5 bases and V by 5 bases; bases with no gene match: 6. CDR1 and CDR2 from the germline V gene are SGHVS and FQNEAQ. This CDR3 is 14 amino acids long. As DNA, the CDR3 is TGTGCCAGCAGCCGAAAGCGGGACCACAATGAGCAGTTCTTC. Amino acid sequence: CASSRKRDHNEQFF.

V gene TRBV7-9 combines with J gene TRBJ2-3; TRBD1 aligns across 11 bases. This CDR3 region has 15 residues. V shed 5 bases, J shed 4 bases, and the junction held 5 bases outside the gene matches. Germline CDR1 reads SEHNR; CDR2 reads FQNEAQ (reference sequence). This CDR3 reads CASSQGQGDADTQYF. The DNA for the CDR3 is TGTGCCAGCAGCCAGGGACAGGGGGATGCAGATACGCAGTATTTT.

The chain uses TRBV29-1 and TRBJ1-2; D gene uncertain. This CDR3 has 13 amino acids. Germline V gene lookup returns CDR1 SQVTM and CDR2 ANQGSEA. The V gene lost 3 bases and the J gene lost 4 bases, with 12 bases spanning the gap. CDR3 nucleotides: TGCAGCGTTGATCTGGGAACCTCCTATGGCTACACCTTC. This encodes CSVDLGTSYGYTF.

The J gene is TRBJ2-4, the V gene TRBV6-1; 8 bases are a match to TRBD2. Germline values: CDR1 MNHNS, CDR2 SASEGT. With 4 bases clipped from V and 5 bases from J, the junction kept 10 bases outside the gene matches. The length of the CDR3 is 16 residues. The CDR3 nucleotides are TGTGCCAGCAGTGCCCTCTTAAGCGGGAGTGAAAACATTCAGTACTTC. Translation gives CASSALLSGSENIQYF.

This chain connects TRBV19 to TRBJ2-7; D is possibly TRBD1 (5 bases). Looked up from germline, CDR1 is LNHDA and CDR2 is SQIVND (reference sequence). V was pared by 2 bases and J by 7 bases, with 18 bases between. The CDR3 consists of 15 residues. CDR3: CASSISTGSRGEQYF. The CDR3 DNA reads as TGTGCCAGTAGTATATCAACAGGTTCTAGGGGAGAGCAGTACTTC.

The chain links TRBV19 to TRBJ1-1; 8 positions match TRBD1. Losses at the gene ends were 3 bases for V and 4 bases for J; bases not matched to a gene: 4. The CDR3 covers 14 residues. Germline-derived CDR1 and CDR2 are LNHDA and SQIVND (reference sequence). For the CDR3, the DNA is TGTGCCAGTAGTATTATAGGGACAGGCACTGAAGCTTTCTTT. This encodes CASSIIGTGTEAFF.

This chain uses TRBV6-1 with TRBJ2-7, with D unresolved. The V end was cut by 2 bases, the J end by 9 bases, with 14 bases between. The germline V gene encodes CDR1 MNHNS and CDR2 SASEGT. The CDR3 runs 13 residues. The CDR3: CASSESPPTGQYF. The CDR3 bases are TGTGCCAGCAGTGAATCGCCCCCCACCGGGCAGTACTTC.

The V and J genes are TRBV27 and TRBJ1-1; 8 nucleotides align to TRBD1. The CDR3 is 14 amino acids. J lost 6 bases, V lost 5 bases, and 8 bases had no gene match. Germline-derived CDR1 and CDR2 are MNHEY and SMNVEV (reference sequence). The CDR3: CASSPFDRGPEAFF. The CDR3, as DNA: TGTGCCAGCAGTCCGTTCGACAGGGGCCCTGAAGCTTTCTTT.

The chain combines TRBV9 with TRBJ2-1, with 7 nucleotides matching TRBD1. Germline CDR1 reads SGDLS; CDR2 reads YYNGEE. J was trimmed by 1 base and V by 3 bases; bases with no gene match: 4. The CDR3 is 15 amino acids. CDR3 loop: CASSAGTASYNEQFF. The CDR3 region has the DNA TGTGCCAGCAGCGCCGGGACAGCTTCCTACAATGAGCAGTTCTTC.

This clone was recorded a few times. This chain uses TRBV12-5 with TRBJ2-7, with TRBD1 identical over 11 bases. The CDR3 totals 14 residues. Germline V gives CDR1 LGHNT, CDR2 FRNRAP. Trimming took 2 bases from V and 5 from J; bases not matched to a gene: 2. CDR3 nucleotides: TGTGCTAGTGGTTTGTGGACAGGGGGCGACGAGCAGTACTTC. Encoded protein: CASGLWTGGDEQYF.

This clone ranks as medium-sized. The rearrangement uses TRBV2 and TRBJ2-7, with D maybe TRBD2 (6 bases). This CDR3 is 13 amino acids long. V was shortened by 1 base and J by 7 bases, with 11 bases between the two germline ends. Germline V gene lookup returns CDR1 SNHLY and CDR2 FYNNEI. The CDR3 nucleotides read TGTGCCAGCAGTGAAGGGGGGGTTAGGGAGCAGTACTTC. It codes for CASSEGGVREQYF.

This clone occurred once. This chain connects TRBV4-2 to TRBJ2-1; no firm D call. The CDR3 consists of 14 residues. V lost 0 bases to trimming and J lost 3 bases, with 6 bases between them. CDR1 is LGHNA and CDR2 is YNFKEQ in the germline V gene. The CDR3 nucleotides read TGTGCCAGCAGCCAAGAGGACGGCTACAATGAGCAGTTCTTC. Its translation is CASSQEDGYNEQFF.

This chain links TRBV7-8 with TRBJ2-5; 7 bases align to TRBD2. Trimming removed 5 bases from V and 3 bases from J; junction bases left unmatched: 9. Looked up from germline, CDR1 is SGHVS and CDR2 is FQNEAQ. The CDR3 length is 15 residues. The CDR3 region is CASSPLGEGKETQYF. The CDR3, as DNA: TGTGCCAGCAGCCCCTTGGGGGAGGGCAAAGAGACCCAGTACTTC.

The rearrangement joins TRBV7-9 to TRBJ2-5, with TRBD1 identical over 9 bases. Germline CDR1 is SEHNR and CDR2 is FQNEAQ (reference sequence). V lost 5 bases and J lost 5; bases outside the gene matches: 12. The CDR3 covers 16 residues. The DNA of the CDR3 is TGTGCCAGCAGCCGGACAGGGGACAGCTCCCGGGAGACCCAGTACTTC. Encoded protein: CASSRTGDSSRETQYF.

V and J are TRBV5-1 and TRBJ1-6; a possible D gene is TRBD1 (5 bases). The germline V gene has CDR1 SGHRS and CDR2 YFSETQ. The length of the CDR3 is 16 residues. V was shortened by 0 bases and J by 7 bases, with 14 bases between the two germline ends. CDR3 region: CASSLAPAGRNSPLHF. CDR3 nucleotides: TGCGCCAGCAGCTTGGCCCCGGCAGGGAGGAATTCACCCCTCCACTTT.

This clone has just a few counts. The chain has TRBV6-1 and TRBJ1-2; D remains unclear. The CDR3 loop spans 11 amino acids. CDR1 and CDR2 from the germline V gene are MNHNS and SASEGT. Trimming removed 5 bases at V and 7 bases at J, with 8 bases between. The CDR3 nucleotides read TGTGCCAGCAGTTGGACGGGTGGCTACACCTTC. Its translation is CASSWTGGYTF.

V gene TRBV25-1 combines with J gene TRBJ2-3, with D uncertain. V shed 4 bases and J shed 4 bases, with 15 bases lying between them. Germline V gene data show CDR1 as MGHDK and CDR2 as SYGVNS. This CDR3 has 15 residues. The CDR3 coding sequence is TGTGCCAGCAGTGCTACAGAACAGTTGTCAGATACGCAGTATTTT. Amino acids: CASSATEQLSDTQYF. The variable domain in full, completed from reference TRBV25-1 and TRBJ2-3, reads EADIYQTPRYLVIGTGKKITLECSQTMGHDKMYWYQQDPGMELHLIHYSYGVNSTEKGDLSSESTVSRIRTEHFPLTLESARPSHTSQYLCASSATEQLSDTQYFGPGTRLTVL.

The V gene is TRBV5-1, the J gene TRBJ2-2; D is possibly TRBD2 (6 bases). Trimming took off 2 bases at V and 1 base at J, with 12 bases between the two ends. CDR1 SGHRS and CDR2 YFSETQ come from the germline V gene. The CDR3 runs 16 residues. CDR3 residues: CASSLEGGLNTGELFF. CDR3 DNA sequence: TGCGCCAGCAGCTTAGAGGGAGGCCTGAACACCGGGGAGCTGTTTTTT.

The count of this clone is one. The gene calls are TRBV28 and TRBJ1-2; the D is unclear. The CDR3 contains 12 residues. Trimming removed 6 bases from V and 5 bases from J, with 10 bases in between. CDR1 is MDHEN and CDR2 is SYDVKM in the germline V gene. The CDR3 loop is CASSPGLYGYTF. CDR3 DNA sequence: TGTGCCAGCAGCCCGGGTTTATATGGCTACACCTTC.

This clone has just one count. The V and J genes are TRBV19 and TRBJ2-7; no clear D gene. The CDR3 consists of 14 residues. Trimming removed 2 bases from V and 0 bases from J, with 8 bases in between. Germline V gene data show CDR1 as LNHDA and CDR2 as SQIVND (reference sequence). Written as DNA, the CDR3 is TGTGCCAGTAGTATACGGGCAGACTCCTACGAGCAGTACTTC. This encodes CASSIRADSYEQYF.

The V and J genes are TRBV7-2 and TRBJ2-1; the D is unclear. Germline V CDR1 and CDR2: SGHTA, FQGNSA. The CDR3 sequence is 13 residues long. Trimming removed 8 bases at V and 3 bases at J, with 11 bases between. CDR3 bases: TGTGCCAGCGGCCTCAAGGGCTACAATGAGCAGTTCTTC. This sequence encodes CASGLKGYNEQFF.

This clone was found a few times. The V call is TRBV12-5, the J call TRBJ2-7, with D possibly being TRBD1 (6 bases). Trimming left V 7 bases short and J 1 base short, with 14 bases between. The length of the CDR3 is 14 residues. Per the germline V gene, CDR1 is LGHNT and CDR2 is FRNRAP. DNA of the CDR3: TGTGCTAGTGTTAACTCGGACAGATCCTACGAGCAGTACTTC. It yields the protein CASVNSDRSYEQYF. Supplemented by reference TRBV12-5 and TRBJ2-7, the full variable domain reads DARVTQTPRHKVTEMGQEVTMRCQPILGHNTVFWYRQTMMQGLELLAYFRNRAPLDDSGMPKDRFSAEMPDATLATLKIQPSEPRDSAVYFCASVNSDRSYEQYFGPGTRLTVT.